The 4 T cell receptor beta chains listed next were all sequenced from one sample in a study of response to subunit inactivated influenza vaccine. Each CDR3 protein is one row after TCRdb ran MiXCR on the RT-PCR reads. The table lists some 300,000 distinct CDR3 sequences, over 20% of them singletons. The input for sequencing was PBMCs from blood, taken approximately 20 months after vaccination. Receptors were obtained from a man aged 45-69 years who received an inactivated influenza vaccine.

Only a few counts were recorded for this clonotype. The chain links TRBV29-1 to TRBJ2-7; 8 nucleotides line up with TRBD2. Germline V gene lookup returns CDR1 SQVTM and CDR2 ANQGSEA. This CDR3 region has 13 residues. The V and J ends lost 3 bases and 4 bases, in that order; junction bases with no gene match: 5. CDR3 sequence: CSVEERGTYEQYF. CDR3 DNA sequence: TGCAGCGTTGAGGAGCGGGGGACTTACGAGCAGTACTTC.

This clonotype was seen ten or more times. This sequence joins TRBV11-2 and TRBJ2-1, with 12 bases fitting TRBD2. CDR1 is SGHAT, CDR2 FQNNGV, per germline. The CDR3 is 19 residues long. J lost 2 bases, V lost 3 bases, and 11 bases had no gene match. In DNA, the CDR3 is TGTGCCAGCAGCTTGACTAGCGGGAGTAACGTACCCACCTACAATGAGCAGTTCTTC. Translated, it gives CASSLTSGSNVPTYNEQFF.

This clonotype was counted only a few times. The chain has TRBV6-5 and TRBJ1-4; possibly TRBD1 for D (5 bases). The V gene's germline CDR1 is MNHEY and CDR2 SVGAGI. V lost 2 bases and J 6 bases, leaving 10 bases between the germline ends. The CDR3 covers 14 residues. The CDR3 protein is CASSYQGRDEKLFF. CDR3 coding DNA: TGTGCCAGCAGTTACCAGGGTCGGGATGAAAAACTGTTTTTT.

The CDR3 protein is CAISDWTSGIKHEQFF. The CDR3 region has the DNA TGTGCCATCAGCGACTGGACTAGCGGGATTAAGCATGAGCAGTTCTTC. V usage is TRBV10-3 and J usage is TRBJ2-1; 12 bases map to TRBD2. The CDR3 covers 16 residues. Germline assignment: CDR1 ENHRY and CDR2 SYGVKD. Losses at the gene ends were 6 bases for V and 8 bases for J; bases not matched to a gene: 11.